This T cell receptor (beta chain) was recovered during a study of CD8+ T cells in alopecia areata. Extraction and reverse transcription of RNA yielded cDNA as the sequencing template. Libraries were prepared by immunoSEQ multiplex PCR; TCRdb keeps only in-frame clonotypes and omits some of them. The table includes a few hundred thousand clones, under 80% detected once. Study conclusions and caveats: The study found TCR sharing across patients less clear than in mice, possibly for HLA reasons.

It was from alopecia areata patients that lesional scalp punch biopsies and peripheral blood were collected. Trimming removed 3 bases at V and 9 bases at J, with 11 bases between. This CDR3 region has 11 residues. Germline V gives CDR1 DFQATT, CDR2 SNEGSKA (reference sequence). The sample holds one count of this clone. Its antigen is unidentified. The material was CD4+ T cells sorted from blood, obtained at week 0. This chain connects TRBV20-1 to TRBJ1-1; weak D call: TRBD1 (6 bases). The sequence was obtained from a human donor with alopecia areata. In DNA form, the CDR3 reads TGCAGTGCTAGGGACAGAGCAAAAGCTTTCTTT. This codes for CSARDRAKAFF.